This T cell receptor (beta chain) came from a study of cytomegalovirus exposure and HLA in healthy donors. To note about this clone: Its matching antigen is unknown.

Broader study findings: Researchers catalogued around 150 TCR beta chains as cytomegalovirus-associated.

Germline V gene data show CDR1 as MGHRA and CDR2 as YSYEKL. The V and J ends lost 2 bases and 5 bases, in that order; junction bases with no gene match: 7. There are 15 residues in the CDR3. Amplification used 60 Vbeta primers and 13 Jbeta primers. Data came from immunoSEQ multiplex PCR; TCRdb stores just in-frame clones and leaves some out. The sample yields roughly 110,000 clones, approximately 81% seen once. This sequence originates from a woman aged 18-30 years in good health and CMV-seropositive. The sequenced sample was PBMCs. The chain combines TRBV4-1 with TRBJ2-5; 8 bases align to TRBD1. DNA for the CDR3: TGCGCCAGCAGCCAAATGGACAGGGACGCGGAGACCCAGTACTTC. The encoded protein is CASSQMDRDAETQYF.